The 5 T cell receptor beta chains in this list originate from one sample, sequenced in a study of blood T cell repertoires in COVID-19. Using immunoSEQ multiplex PCR, the repertoire was profiled, and TCRdb retains in-frame clones only, with some absent. Of around 20,000 clones in the sample, more than 70% are singletons; the top ten hold roughly 10%. Sample: peripheral blood. All receptors derive from a middle-aged man with active COVID-19.

This chain joins TRBV2 and TRBJ1-2, with 7 nucleotides matching TRBD1. The CDR3 loop spans 12 amino acids. With 4 bases clipped from V and 12 bases from J, the junction kept 8 bases outside the gene matches. Germline CDR1 and CDR2: SNHLY and FYNNEI. As DNA, the CDR3 is TGTGCCAGCAGTGGACCCGGGACAGCAAACACCTTC. Translating it yields CASSGPGTANTF.

A single count supports this clone. The chain links TRBV3-1 (or the pseudogene TRBV3-2) to TRBJ1-5; TRBD1 agrees at 10 bases. With 4 bases clipped from V and 6 bases from J, the junction kept 6 bases outside the gene matches. This CDR3 comprises 15 residues. CDR1 is LGHDT, CDR2 YNNKEL, per germline (reference sequence). CDR3 protein: CASSRTGTGVQPQHF. In nucleotides, the CDR3 is TGTGCCAGCAGCCGAACCGGGACAGGGGTTCAGCCCCAGCATTTT.

This clone was seen just once. The chain joins TRBV5-1 to TRBJ1-2; 10 positions match TRBD1. J was trimmed by 7 bases and V by 3 bases; bases with no gene match: 6. This CDR3 spans 14 amino acids. Germline CDR1 and CDR2: SGHRS and YFSETQ. This CDR3 reads CASSYGTGEGGYTF. CDR3 bases: TGCGCCAGCAGCTACGGGACAGGGGAAGGTGGCTACACCTTC.

V gene TRBV5-1 combines with J gene TRBJ2-3; tentative D call: TRBD1 (6 bases). Germline V gene sequence: CDR1 SGHRS, CDR2 YFSETQ. Trimming stripped 1 base from V and 5 bases from J, with 8 bases between. This CDR3 contains 13 residues. The DNA for the CDR3 is TGCGCCAGCAGCTTGACAGGGAGAGATACGCAGTATTTT. Protein: CASSLTGRDTQYF.

The gene calls are TRBV7-2 and TRBJ1-1; 7 bases align to TRBD1. Germline trimming cut 4 bases from V and 5 bases from J; bases unmatched to any gene: 7. Germline CDR1 is SGHTA and CDR2 is FQGNSA. CDR3 length equals 14 residues. Here the CDR3 reads CASSSPTGATEAFF. DNA for the CDR3: TGTGCCAGCAGCTCACCAACAGGGGCTACTGAAGCTTTCTTT.